This TCR beta chain was obtained from a study of blood T cell repertoires in COVID-19. In the study overall: Spain, Italy and the United States supplied samples that represented acute and convalescent COVID-19.

Participant-given clinical history determined each cohort assignment. It was within 2 weeks before study entry that exposed participants met a COVID-19 case. V trimming: 6 bases; J trimming: 5 bases; junction bases outside the gene matches: 11. Germline CDR1 SGHKS, CDR2 YYEKEE (reference sequence). The CDR3 sequence is 16 residues long. Authors' analysis steps: For nucleated cells, counts were estimated from reference gene primer amplification. Only in-frame clones appear in the TCRdb table, and some are missing; sequencing was by immunoSEQ multiplex PCR. Clonal size and the V and J genes are those of that table, whereas D and trimming came from the DNA. Of 200,000 to 300,000 clones in the sample, over 75% were seen once.

The sequenced material came from PBMCs or T cells enriched from blood (not recorded which). This receptor was obtained from a woman between 40 and 50 years old who had been exposed to COVID-19. The rearrangement uses TRBV5-5 and TRBJ2-1; 10 positions agree with TRBD2. The CDR3 sequence: CASISFETSGNNEQFF. For the CDR3, the DNA is TGTGCCAGCATCAGCTTCGAAACTAGCGGGAACAATGAGCAGTTCTTC.